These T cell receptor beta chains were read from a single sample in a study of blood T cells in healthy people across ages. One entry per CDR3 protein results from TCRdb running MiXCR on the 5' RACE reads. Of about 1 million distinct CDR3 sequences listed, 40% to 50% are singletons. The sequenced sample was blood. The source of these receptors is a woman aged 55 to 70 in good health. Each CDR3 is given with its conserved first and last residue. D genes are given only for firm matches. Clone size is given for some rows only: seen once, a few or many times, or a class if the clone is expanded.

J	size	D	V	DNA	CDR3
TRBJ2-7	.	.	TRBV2	TGTGCCAGCAGCCTCACAGGGCCCGAGCAGTACTTC	CASSLTGPEQYF
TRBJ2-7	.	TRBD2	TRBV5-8	TGTGCCGGCAGCTCCTATCGCAGGGAGGGCGAGCAGTACTTC	CAGSSYRREGEQYF
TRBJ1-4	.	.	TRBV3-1	TGTGCCAGCAGCCCACGGGCCAAGGCCGAAAAACTGTTTTTT	CASSPRAKAEKLFF
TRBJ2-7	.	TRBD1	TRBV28	TGTGCCAGCAGTTTAACCGGGACAGGGAGACTCGAGCAGTACTTC	CASSLTGTGRLEQYF
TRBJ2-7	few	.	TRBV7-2	TGTGCCAGCAGCCGGGGGTTCAGCTCCTACGAGCAGTACTTC	CASSRGFSSYEQYF
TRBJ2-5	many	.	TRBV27	TGTGCCAGCAGTTTATACCGCTCTGGGGCTCAAGAGACCCAGTACTTC	CASSLYRSGAQETQYF
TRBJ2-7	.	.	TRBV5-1	TGCGCCAGCAGCCCAGGTTTGAGAGCGAGAACCTACGAGCAGTACTTC	CASSPGLRARTYEQYF
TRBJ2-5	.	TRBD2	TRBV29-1	TGCAGCGTCCCCCGGGGGGGGCGTTGGGAGACCCAGTACTTC	CSVPRGGRWETQYF
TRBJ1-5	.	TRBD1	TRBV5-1	TGCGCCAGCAGCCCAGGGGGCCCCGATCAGCCCCAGCATTTT	CASSPGGPDQPQHF
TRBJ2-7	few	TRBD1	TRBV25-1	TGTGCCAGCAGTGATCCGGGACAGGGGGGATCCTACGAGCAGTACTTC	CASSDPGQGGSYEQYF
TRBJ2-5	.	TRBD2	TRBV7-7	TGTGCCAGCCCACTAGGCCGGAGACTAGCCGAGGAGACCCAGTACTTC	CASPLGRRLAEETQYF
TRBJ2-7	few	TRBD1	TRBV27	TGTGCCAGCTTTAAAGGGGGCTTACAGTACTTC	CASFKGGLQYF
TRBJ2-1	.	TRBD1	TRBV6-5	TGTGCCTGCAGTTACTCGACGGACAGGGGGCTTTACAATGAGCAGTTCTTC	CACSYSTDRGLYNEQFF
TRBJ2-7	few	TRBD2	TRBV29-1	TGCAGCGTGGTACCGGGACTAGCGGGGGCGGGCGAGCAGTACTTC	CSVVPGLAGAGEQYF
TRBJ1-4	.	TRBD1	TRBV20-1	TGCAGTGCTAGGGAGACAGGGACTAATGAAAAACTGTTTTTT	CSARETGTNEKLFF
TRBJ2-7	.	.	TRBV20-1	TGCAGTGCTAGTTCCCAGCGGCAATCCTACGAGCAGTACTTC	CSASSQRQSYEQYF
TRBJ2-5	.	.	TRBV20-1	TGCAGTGCTAGAGCGGAAGGGGCGGAGACCCAGTACTTC	CSARAEGAETQYF
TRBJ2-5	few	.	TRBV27	TGTGCCAGCTCACCAGGCTACAATGAGCAGTACTTC	CASSPGYNEQYF
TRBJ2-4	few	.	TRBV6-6	TGTGCCAGCAGTTACTTGGCCCGAAACATTCAGTACTTC	CASSYLARNIQYF
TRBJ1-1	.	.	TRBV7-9	TGTGCCAGCACTGGATTCATGAACACTGAAGCTTTCTTT	CASTGFMNTEAFF
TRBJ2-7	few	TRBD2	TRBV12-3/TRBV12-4	TGTGCCAGCAGTTTAAGGACTAGCGGGGGCGAGCAGTACTTC	CASSLRTSGGEQYF
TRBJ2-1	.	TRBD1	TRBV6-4	TGTGCCAGCAGTTACACAGGGGGCAGTGAGCAGTTCTTC	CASSYTGGSEQFF
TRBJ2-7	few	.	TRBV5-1	TGCGCCAGCTCCCTCGGTAGAAGCATGGGCGAGCAGTACTTC	CASSLGRSMGEQYF
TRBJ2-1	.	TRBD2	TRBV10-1	TGCGCCAGCCGACTAGCGGGAGGTGAAGAGCAGTTCTTC	CASRLAGGEEQFF
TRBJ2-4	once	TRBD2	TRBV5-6	TGTGCCAGCAGGATAGGGGCGGGGGTTAGGGATCAGTACTTC	CASRIGAGVRDQYF
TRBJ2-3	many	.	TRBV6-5	TGTGCCAGCAGTGTCGCTAGCACAGATACGCAGTATTTT	CASSVASTDTQYF
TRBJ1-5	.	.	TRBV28	TGTGCCAGCAGTTTGGAAACGGGGGTAAAGCCCCAGCATTTT	CASSLETGVKPQHF
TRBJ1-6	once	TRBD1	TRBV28	TGTGCCAGCAGATTGGGACAGGGAAATTCACCCCTCCACTTT	CASRLGQGNSPLHF
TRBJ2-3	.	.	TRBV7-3	TGTGCCAGCAGCTTAGCCCCCGCAGGGGAAAGCACAGATACGCAGTATTTT	CASSLAPAGESTDTQYF
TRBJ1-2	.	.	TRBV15	TGTGCCACCAGCAGAGATCTCCCAGGGCCTGGGGGATATGGCTACACCTTC	CATSRDLPGPGGYGYTF
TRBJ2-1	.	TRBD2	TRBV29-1	TGCAGCGCTAGCGGCGGGGAGACCCAGTTCTTC	CSASGGETQFF
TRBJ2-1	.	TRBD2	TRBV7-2	TGTGCCAGCAGCACCCCCGGGACTAGAAGGAATGAGCAGTTCTTC	CASSTPGTRRNEQFF
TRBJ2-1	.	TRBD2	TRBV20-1	TGCAGTGCTAGGCGTAGCGGGGGCGAGCAGTTCTTC	CSARRSGGEQFF
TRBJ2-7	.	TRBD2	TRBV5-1	TGCGCCAGCTCCTGGGGGGGACCGTCCTACGAGCAGTACTTC	CASSWGGPSYEQYF
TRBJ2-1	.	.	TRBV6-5	TGTGCCAGCACCCTCGTTGGGGACGTCGATGAGCAGTTCTTC	CASTLVGDVDEQFF
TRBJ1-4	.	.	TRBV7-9	TGTGCCAGCACCGGATGGGGGGAGGGTGAAAAACTGTTTTTT	CASTGWGEGEKLFF
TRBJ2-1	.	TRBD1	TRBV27	TGTGCCAGCAAGGGGGCGTCCTACAATGAGCAGTTCTTC	CASKGASYNEQFF
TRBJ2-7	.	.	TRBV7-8	TGTGCCACGACAGGGAGGACCTACGAGCAGTACTTC	CATTGRTYEQYF
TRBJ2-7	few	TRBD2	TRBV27	TGTGCCAGCCGCCTCGGGCGGGAGATCTACGAGCAGTACTTC	CASRLGREIYEQYF
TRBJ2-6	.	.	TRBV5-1	TGCGCCAGCAGCTTGGACATCAACTCTGGGGCCAACGTCCTGACTTTC	CASSLDINSGANVLTF
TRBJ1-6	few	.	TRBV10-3	TGTGCCATCAGTGCGGACAACACCTTTAATTCACCCCTCCACTTT	CAISADNTFNSPLHF
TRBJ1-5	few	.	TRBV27	TGTGCCAGCAGTACCGGGAACCGAGGGCAGCCCCAGCATTTT	CASSTGNRGQPQHF
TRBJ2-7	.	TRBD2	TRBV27	TGTGCCAGCAGTCCAGAACCGAGGGGACTAGCGGTCGACGAGCAGTACTTC	CASSPEPRGLAVDEQYF